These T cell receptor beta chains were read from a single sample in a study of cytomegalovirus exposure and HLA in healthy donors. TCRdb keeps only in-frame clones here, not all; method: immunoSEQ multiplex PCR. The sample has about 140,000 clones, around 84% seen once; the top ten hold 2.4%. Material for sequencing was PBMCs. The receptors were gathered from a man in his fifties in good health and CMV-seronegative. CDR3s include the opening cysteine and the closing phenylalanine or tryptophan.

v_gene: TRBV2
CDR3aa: CASSSTRDTGELFF

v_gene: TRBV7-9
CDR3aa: CASSLGGAGGGRKLFF

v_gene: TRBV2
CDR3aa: CASSDISAGAGETQYF

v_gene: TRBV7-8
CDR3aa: CASSVTGTSGGYNEQFF

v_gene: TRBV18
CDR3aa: CASSPPSEGQPQHF

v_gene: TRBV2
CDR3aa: CASSVSQGMNEKLFF

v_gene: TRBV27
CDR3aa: CASSLRTSGGEQYF

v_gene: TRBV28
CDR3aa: CASSSTYSNEQFF

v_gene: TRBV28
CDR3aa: CASSPWTGENTEAFF

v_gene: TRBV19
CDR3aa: CASNHRRDQPQHF

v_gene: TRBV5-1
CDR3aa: CASSTLTGEYEQYF

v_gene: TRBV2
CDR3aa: CTSSDQGSNQPQHF

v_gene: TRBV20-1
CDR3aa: CSAKVGYEQFF

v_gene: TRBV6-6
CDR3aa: CASSRLAGGWGETQYF

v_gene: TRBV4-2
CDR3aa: CASSQVTSGIQETQYF

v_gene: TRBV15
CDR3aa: CATSVRQGAYNEQFF

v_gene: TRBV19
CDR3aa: CASSSSNLRGYQETQYF

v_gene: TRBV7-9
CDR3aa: CASSFDRNQPQHF

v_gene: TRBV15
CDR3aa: CATSRATTGTQYEQYF

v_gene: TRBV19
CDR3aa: CASRPGQGVNQPQHF

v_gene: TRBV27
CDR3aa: CASSLYGTAYEQYF

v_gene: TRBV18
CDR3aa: CASSPLRDKETQYF

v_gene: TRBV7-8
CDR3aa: CASSLGGQGYTF

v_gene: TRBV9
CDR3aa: CASSPPGQGLTGELFF

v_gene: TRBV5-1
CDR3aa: CASSSSGTENTEAFF

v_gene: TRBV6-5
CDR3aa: CASSYSGGTYEQYF

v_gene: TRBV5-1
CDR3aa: CASSQSAGGLSSYNEQFF

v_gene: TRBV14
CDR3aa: CASSRGWTEAFF

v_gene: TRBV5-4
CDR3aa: CASRRLAREQYF

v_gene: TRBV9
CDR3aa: CASSLGGGGNTEAFF

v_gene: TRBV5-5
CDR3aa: CASSLINLNYGYTF

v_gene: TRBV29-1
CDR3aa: CSGGDRTNTEAFF

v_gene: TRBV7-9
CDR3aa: CASSPWAGNTDTQYF

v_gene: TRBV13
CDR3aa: CASSLGVRGYTF

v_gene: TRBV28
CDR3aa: CASSIRMASRNQPQHF

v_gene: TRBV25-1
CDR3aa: CASSDFKYERYF

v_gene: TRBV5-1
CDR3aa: CASSLDPAGQKNSPLHF

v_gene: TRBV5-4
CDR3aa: CASSTPLRGDSDTQYF

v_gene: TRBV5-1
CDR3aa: CASRTGDTQYF

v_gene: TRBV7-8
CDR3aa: CASSLLWGQRNEQFF

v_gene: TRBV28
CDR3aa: CASRIAVASYNEQFF

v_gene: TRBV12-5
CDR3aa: CASGLSNYEQYF

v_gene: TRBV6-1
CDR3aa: CASSGQRGRTEAFF